This T cell receptor (beta chain) was recorded in a study of cytomegalovirus exposure and HLA in healthy donors. Turning to the study itself: An earlier analysis found fewer than 140 million unique TCR beta sequences from approximately 200 million T cells.

It was with 60 Vbeta and 13 Jbeta primers that the PCR ran. Measured with immunoSEQ multiplex PCR; TCRdb has only the in-frame clones, and not every one. The sample's table shows 130,000 or so clones. As to this clone: Its antigen is currently unknown.

General observations from the study: In vitro data verified a few CMV-associated chains as specific for CMV antigens. Later analysis demonstrated an association between a missense DCLRE1C variant and TCR beta V- and J-gene trimming.

The clonotype comes from a woman aged 60-75 years in good health and CMV-seronegative. Material: PBMCs.

CDR3 sequence reads: CAISGTSGLNTGELFF. The CDR3 bases are TGTGCCATCAGTGGAACTAGCGGTTTAAACACCGGGGAGCTGTTTTTT. The chain couples TRBV10-3 to TRBJ2-2, with TRBD2 identical over 8 bases. The CDR3 is 16 amino acids. Trimming cost V 4 bases and J 2 bases; bases outside gene matches: 6. Germline V lookup: CDR1 ENHRY, CDR2 SYGVKD.